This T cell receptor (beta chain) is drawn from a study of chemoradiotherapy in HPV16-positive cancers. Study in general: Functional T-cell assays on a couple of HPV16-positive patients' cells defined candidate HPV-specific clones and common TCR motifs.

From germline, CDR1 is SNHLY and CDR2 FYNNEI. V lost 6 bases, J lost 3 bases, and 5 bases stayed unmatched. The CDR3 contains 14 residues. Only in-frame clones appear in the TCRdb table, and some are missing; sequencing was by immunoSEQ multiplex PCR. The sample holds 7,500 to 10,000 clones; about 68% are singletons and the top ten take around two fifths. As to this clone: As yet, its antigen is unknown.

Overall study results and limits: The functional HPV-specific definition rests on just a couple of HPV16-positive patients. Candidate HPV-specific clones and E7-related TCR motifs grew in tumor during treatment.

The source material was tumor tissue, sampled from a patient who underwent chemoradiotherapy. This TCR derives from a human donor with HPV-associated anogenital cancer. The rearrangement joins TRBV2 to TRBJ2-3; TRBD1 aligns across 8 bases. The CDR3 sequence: CASRRTGRTDTQYF. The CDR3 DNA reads TGTGCCAGCAGGAGGACAGGGAGGACAGATACGCAGTATTTT.